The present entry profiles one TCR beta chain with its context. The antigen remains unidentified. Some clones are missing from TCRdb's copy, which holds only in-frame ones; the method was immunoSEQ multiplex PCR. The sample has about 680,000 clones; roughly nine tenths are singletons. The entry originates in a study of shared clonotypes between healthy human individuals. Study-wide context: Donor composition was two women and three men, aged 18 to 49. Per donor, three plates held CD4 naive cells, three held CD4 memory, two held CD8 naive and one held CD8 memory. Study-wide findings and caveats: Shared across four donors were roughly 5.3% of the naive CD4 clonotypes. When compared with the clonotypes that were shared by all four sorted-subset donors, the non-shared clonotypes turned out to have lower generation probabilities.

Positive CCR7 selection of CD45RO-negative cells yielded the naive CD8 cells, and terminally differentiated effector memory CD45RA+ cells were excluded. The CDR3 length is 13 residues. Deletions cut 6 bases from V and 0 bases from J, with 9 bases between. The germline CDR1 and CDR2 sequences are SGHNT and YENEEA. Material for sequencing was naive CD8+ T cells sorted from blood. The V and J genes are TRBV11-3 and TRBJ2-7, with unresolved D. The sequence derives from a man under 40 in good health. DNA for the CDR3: TGTGCCAGCAGATCTAGGGACTCCTACGAGCAGTACTTC. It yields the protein CASRSRDSYEQYF.